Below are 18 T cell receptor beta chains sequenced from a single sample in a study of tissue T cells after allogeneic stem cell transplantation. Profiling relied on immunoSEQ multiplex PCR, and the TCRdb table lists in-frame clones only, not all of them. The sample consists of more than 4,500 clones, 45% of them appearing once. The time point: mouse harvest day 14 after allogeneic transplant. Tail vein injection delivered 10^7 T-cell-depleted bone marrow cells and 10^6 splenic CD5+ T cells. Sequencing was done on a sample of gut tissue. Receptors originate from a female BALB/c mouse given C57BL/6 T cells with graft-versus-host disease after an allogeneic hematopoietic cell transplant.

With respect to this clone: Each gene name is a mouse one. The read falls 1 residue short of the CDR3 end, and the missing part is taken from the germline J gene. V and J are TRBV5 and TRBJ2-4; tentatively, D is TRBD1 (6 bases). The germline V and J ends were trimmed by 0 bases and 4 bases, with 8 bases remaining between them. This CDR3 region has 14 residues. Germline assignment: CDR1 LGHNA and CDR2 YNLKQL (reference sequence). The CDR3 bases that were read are TGTGCCAGCAGCCAAGACCCAGGGGAAAACACCTTGTAC. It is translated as CASSQDPGENTLY. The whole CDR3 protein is CASSQDPGENTLYF.

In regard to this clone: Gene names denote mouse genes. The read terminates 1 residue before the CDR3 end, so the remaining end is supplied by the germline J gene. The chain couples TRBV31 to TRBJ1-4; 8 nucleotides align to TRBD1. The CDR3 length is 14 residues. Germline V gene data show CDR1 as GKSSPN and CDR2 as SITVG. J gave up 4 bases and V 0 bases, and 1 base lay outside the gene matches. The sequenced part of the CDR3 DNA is TGTGCCTGGAGTCTGGACAGGGACAACGAAAGATTATTT. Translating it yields CAWSLDRDNERLF. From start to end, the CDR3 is CAWSLDRDNERLFF.

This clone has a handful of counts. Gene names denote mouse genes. CDR3 DNA, as far as it was read: TGTGCCAGCAGCCAAGCTAATTCTGGAAATACGCTCTAT. This sequence encodes CASSQANSGNTLY. The CDR3 as a whole reads CASSQANSGNTLYF. The J gene is TRBJ1-3, the V gene TRBV5; unclear D gene. The CDR3 extends 1 residue past the end of the read, so its final part is completed from the germline J gene. With 1 base removed from V and 0 bases from J, the gap between germline ends came to 4 bases. CDR3 size: 14 residues. CDR1 and CDR2 (germline): LGHNA, YNLKQL (reference sequence).

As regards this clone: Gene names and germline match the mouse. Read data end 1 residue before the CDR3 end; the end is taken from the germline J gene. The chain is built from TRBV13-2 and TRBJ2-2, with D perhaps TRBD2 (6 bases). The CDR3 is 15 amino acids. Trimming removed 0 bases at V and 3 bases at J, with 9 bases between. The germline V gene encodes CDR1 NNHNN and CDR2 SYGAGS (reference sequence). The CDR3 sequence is CASGDALGDTGQLYF. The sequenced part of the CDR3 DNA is TGTGCCAGCGGTGATGCACTGGGAGACACCGGGCAGCTCTAC.

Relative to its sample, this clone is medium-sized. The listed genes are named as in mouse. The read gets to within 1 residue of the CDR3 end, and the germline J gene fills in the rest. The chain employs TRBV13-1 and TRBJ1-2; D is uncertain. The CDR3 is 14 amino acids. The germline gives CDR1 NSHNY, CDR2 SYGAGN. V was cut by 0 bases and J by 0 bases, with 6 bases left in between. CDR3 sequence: CASSDERANSDYTF. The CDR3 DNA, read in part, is TGTGCCAGCAGTGATGAAAGAGCAAACTCCGACTACACC.

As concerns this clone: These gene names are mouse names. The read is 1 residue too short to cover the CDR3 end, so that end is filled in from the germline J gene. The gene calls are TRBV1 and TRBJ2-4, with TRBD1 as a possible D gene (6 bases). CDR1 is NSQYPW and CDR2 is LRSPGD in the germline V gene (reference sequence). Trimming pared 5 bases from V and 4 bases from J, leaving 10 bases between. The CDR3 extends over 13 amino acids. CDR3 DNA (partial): TGCACCTGCAGTCTACAGGGTGAAAACACCTTGTAC. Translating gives CTCSLQGENTLY. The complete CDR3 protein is CTCSLQGENTLYF.

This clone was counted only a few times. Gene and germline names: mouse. The CDR3: CASSLVGGNTEVFF. The sequenced CDR3 bases are TGTGCAAGCAGCTTAGTAGGGGGAAACACAGAAGTCTTC. This chain uses TRBV16 with TRBJ1-1, with D tentatively TRBD1 (6 bases). The read ends 1 residue shy of where the CDR3 ends; the end is completed using the germline J gene. V dropped 1 base and J dropped 1 base, with 7 bases sitting between them. Germline V gene sequence: CDR1 SGHSA, CDR2 FRNQAP. The CDR3 runs 14 residues. The full variable domain, completed using reference TRBV16 and TRBJ1-1, is NAGVIQTPRHKVTGKGQEATLWCEPISGHSAVFWYRQTIVQGLEFLTYFRNQAPIDDSGMPKERFSAQMPNQSHSTLKIQSTQPQDSAVYLCASSLVGGNTEVFFGKGTRLTVV.

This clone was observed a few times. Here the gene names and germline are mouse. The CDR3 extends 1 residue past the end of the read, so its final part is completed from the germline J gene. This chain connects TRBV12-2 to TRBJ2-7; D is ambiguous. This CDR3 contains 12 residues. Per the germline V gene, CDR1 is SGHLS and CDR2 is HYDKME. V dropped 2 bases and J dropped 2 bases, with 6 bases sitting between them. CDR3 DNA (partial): TGTGCCAGCTCTCCCTACACCTATGAACAGTAC. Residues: CASSPYTYEQY. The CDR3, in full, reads CASSPYTYEQYF.

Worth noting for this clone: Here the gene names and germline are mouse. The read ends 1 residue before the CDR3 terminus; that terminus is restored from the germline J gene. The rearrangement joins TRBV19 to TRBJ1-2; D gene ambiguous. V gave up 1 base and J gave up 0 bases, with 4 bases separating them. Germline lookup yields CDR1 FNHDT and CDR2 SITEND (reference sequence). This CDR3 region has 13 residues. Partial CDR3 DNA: TGTGCCAGCAGTATAAGAGCAAACTCCGACTACACC. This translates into CASSIRANSDYT. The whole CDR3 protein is CASSIRANSDYTF.

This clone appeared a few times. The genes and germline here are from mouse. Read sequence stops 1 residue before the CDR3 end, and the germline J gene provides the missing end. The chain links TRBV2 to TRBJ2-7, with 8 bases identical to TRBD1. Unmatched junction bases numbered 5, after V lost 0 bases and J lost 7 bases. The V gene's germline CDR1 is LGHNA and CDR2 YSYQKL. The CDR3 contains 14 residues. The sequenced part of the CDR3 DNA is TGTGCCAGCAGCCAAGATACCAGGGGGCGAGAACAGTAC. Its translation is CASSQDTRGREQY. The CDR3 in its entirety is CASSQDTRGREQYF.

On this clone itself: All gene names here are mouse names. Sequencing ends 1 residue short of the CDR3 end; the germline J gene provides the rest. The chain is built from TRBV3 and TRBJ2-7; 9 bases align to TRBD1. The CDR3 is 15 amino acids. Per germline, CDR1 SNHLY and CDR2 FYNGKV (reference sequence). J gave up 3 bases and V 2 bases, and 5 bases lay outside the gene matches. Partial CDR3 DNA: TGTGCCAGCAGCTTAAGACAGGGGGTCCTCTATGAACAGTAC. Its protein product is CASSLRQGVLYEQY. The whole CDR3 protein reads CASSLRQGVLYEQYF.

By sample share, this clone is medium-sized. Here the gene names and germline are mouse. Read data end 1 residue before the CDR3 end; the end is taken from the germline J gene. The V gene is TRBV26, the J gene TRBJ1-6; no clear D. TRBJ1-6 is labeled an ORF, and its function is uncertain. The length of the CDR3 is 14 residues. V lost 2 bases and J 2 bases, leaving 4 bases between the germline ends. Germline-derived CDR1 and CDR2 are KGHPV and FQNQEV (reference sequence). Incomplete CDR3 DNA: TGTGCCAGCAGTCTGGGGACCTATAATTCGCCCCTCTAC. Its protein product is CASSLGTYNSPLY. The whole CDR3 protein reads CASSLGTYNSPLYF.

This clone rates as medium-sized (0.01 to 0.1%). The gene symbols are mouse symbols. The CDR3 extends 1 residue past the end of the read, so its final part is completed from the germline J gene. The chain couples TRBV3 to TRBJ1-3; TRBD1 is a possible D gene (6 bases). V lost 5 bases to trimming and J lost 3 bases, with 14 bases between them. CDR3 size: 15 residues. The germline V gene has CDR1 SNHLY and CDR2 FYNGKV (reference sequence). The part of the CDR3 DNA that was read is TGTGCCAGCAGCCCTCCGGGGGCAGGTGGAAATACGCTCTAT. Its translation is CASSPPGAGGNTLY. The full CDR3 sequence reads CASSPPGAGGNTLYF.

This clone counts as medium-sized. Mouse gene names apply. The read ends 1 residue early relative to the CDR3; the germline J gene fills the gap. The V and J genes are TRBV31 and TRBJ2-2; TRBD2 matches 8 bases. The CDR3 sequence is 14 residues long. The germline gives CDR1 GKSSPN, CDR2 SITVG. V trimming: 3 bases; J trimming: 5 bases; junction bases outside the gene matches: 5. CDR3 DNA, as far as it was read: TGTGCCTGGAGACTGGGGGAGCGGACCGGGCAGCTCTAC. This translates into CAWRLGERTGQLY. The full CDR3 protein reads CAWRLGERTGQLYF.

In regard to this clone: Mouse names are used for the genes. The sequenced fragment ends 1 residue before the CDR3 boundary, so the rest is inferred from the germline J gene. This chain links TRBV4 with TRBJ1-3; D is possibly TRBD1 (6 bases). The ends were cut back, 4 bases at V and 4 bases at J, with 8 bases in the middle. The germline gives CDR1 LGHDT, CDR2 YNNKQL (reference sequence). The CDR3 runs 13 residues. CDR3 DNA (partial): TGTGCCAGCAGCTTTGGACAGGGAAATACGCTCTAT. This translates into CASSFGQGNTLY. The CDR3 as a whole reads CASSFGQGNTLYF.

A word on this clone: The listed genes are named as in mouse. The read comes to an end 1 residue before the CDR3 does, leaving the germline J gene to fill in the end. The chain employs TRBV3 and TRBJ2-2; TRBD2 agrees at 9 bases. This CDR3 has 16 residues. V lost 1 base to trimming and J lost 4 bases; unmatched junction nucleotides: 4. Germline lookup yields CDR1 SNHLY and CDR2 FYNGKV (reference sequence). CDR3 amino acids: CASSLVGGAPTGQLYF. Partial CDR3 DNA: TGTGCCAGCAGCTTAGTTGGGGGGGCGCCCACCGGGCAGCTCTAC.

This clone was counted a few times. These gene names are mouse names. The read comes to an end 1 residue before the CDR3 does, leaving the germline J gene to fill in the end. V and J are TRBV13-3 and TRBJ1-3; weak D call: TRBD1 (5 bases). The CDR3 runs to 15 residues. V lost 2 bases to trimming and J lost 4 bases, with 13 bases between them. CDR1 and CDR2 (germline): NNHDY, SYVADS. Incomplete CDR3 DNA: TGTGCCAGCAGTGAAAGGGGCGCGGGGGGAAATACGCTCTAT. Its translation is CASSERGAGGNTLY. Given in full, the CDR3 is CASSERGAGGNTLYF.

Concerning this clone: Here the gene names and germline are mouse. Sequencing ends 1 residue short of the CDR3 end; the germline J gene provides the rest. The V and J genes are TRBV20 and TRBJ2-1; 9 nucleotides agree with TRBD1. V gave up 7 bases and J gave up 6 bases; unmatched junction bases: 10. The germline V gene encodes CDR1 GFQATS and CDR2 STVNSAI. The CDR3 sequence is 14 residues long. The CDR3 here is CGGRGTGWGAEQFF. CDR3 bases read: TGTGGTGGGAGAGGGACAGGGTGGGGTGCTGAGCAGTTC. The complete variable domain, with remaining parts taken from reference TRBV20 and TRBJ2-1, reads GALVYQYPRRTICKSGTSMRMECQAVGFQATSVAWYRQSPQKTFELIALSTVNSAIKYEQNFTQEKFPISHPNLSFSSMTVLNAYLEDRGLYLCGGRGTGWGAEQFFGPGTRLTVL.